A selection of T cell receptor beta chains follows, all from one sample in a study of OX40 agonist ivuxolimab in advanced cancers. Profiling relied on immunoSEQ multiplex PCR, and the TCRdb table lists in-frame clones only, not all of them. Among about 80,000 clones listed, about 90% were seen once. The specimen was CD4+ or CD8+ T cells sorted from blood, collected in a trial of the OX40 agonist ivuxolimab. Receptors originate from an adult with an advanced solid tumor such as melanoma, head and neck, liver or kidney cancer. Both conserved end residues are part of each CDR3. Fields, in order: CDR3 length, V gene, clone size, J gene, D gene, CDR3 DNA, CDR3 protein. D genes are given only for firm matches. A row's size may be missing; if present it is once, few, many or a size class.

12	TRBV19	NA	TRBJ2-7	NA	TGTGCCAGTAGTATGGGTAGCTACGAGCAGTACTTC	CASSMGSYEQYF
15	TRBV10-3	few	TRBJ2-7	TRBD2	TGTGCCATCAGTGAGTCGGTAGCGGGGGCCTACGAGCAGTACTTC	CAISESVAGAYEQYF
15	TRBV4-1	NA	TRBJ1-3	NA	TGCGCCAGCAGCCAAGTGGGGGGCTCTGGAAACACCATATATTTT	CASSQVGGSGNTIYF
14	TRBV5-4	NA	TRBJ1-2	TRBD1	TGTGCCAGCAGACCCGGGACAGGGGGTCGCGGCTACACCTTC	CASRPGTGGRGYTF
12	TRBV10-3	NA	TRBJ2-7	NA	TGTGCCATCTTGGACGGGGGACTCGAGCAGTACTTC	CAILDGGLEQYF
11	TRBV29-1	once	TRBJ2-2	NA	TGCAGCGTTGAGGGGGCCGGGGAGCTGTTTTTT	CSVEGAGELFF
14	TRBV2	NA	TRBJ2-3	TRBD2	TGTGCCAGCAGTAGCGGGGTAGGGACAGATACGCAGTATTTT	CASSSGVGTDTQYF
14	TRBV6-5	NA	TRBJ2-3	NA	TGTGCCAGCAGCCACGTGGAGAACACAGATACGCAGTATTTT	CASSHVENTDTQYF
18	TRBV18	NA	TRBJ1-4	NA	TGTGCCAGCTCACCACCGCGGGGCGAGGGGTATGGGGATGAAAAACTGTTTTTT	CASSPPRGEGYGDEKLFF
15	TRBV7-6	NA	TRBJ1-2	TRBD1	TGTGCCAGCAGCCCTCAGGGGGCGGATTACTATGGCTACACCTTC	CASSPQGADYYGYTF
18	TRBV10-3	NA	TRBJ1-2	TRBD1	TGTGCCATCAGTGATTTCACCCCATTGACAGGGACTATCTATGGCTACACCTTC	CAISDFTPLTGTIYGYTF
18	TRBV2	NA	TRBJ1-1	TRBD1	TGTGCCAGCAGTGAAGACGGCGGACAGGGGGGTGCGGGGACTGAAGCTTTCTTT	CASSEDGGQGGAGTEAFF
15	TRBV9	once	TRBJ1-1	NA	TGTGCCAGCAGCCTCCGGGGAGGCCTGAACACTGAAGCTTTCTTT	CASSLRGGLNTEAFF
18	TRBV11-3	NA	TRBJ2-1	TRBD2	TGTGCCAGCAGCCTGTCCTCCGCACTAGCGGGGGTTGAGGGTGAGCAGTTCTTC	CASSLSSALAGVEGEQFF
16	TRBV6-7	NA	TRBJ1-5	TRBD1	TGTGCCAGCAGTTACTCGACGGACAGGGGAGGTCAGCCCCAGCATTTT	CASSYSTDRGGQPQHF
12	TRBV7-8	once	TRBJ2-7	NA	TGTGCCAGCAGCTTAGCGAGGAACGAGCAGTACTTC	CASSLARNEQYF
14	TRBV29-1	NA	TRBJ2-7	NA	TGCAGCGTTGAAAACCCGACAGGACCCTACGAGCAGTACTTC	CSVENPTGPYEQYF
11	TRBV12-5	NA	TRBJ2-3	NA	TGTGCTAGTGGTTCTGTATATACGCAGTATTTT	CASGSVYTQYF
14	TRBV11-2	NA	TRBJ2-7	NA	TGTGCCAGCAGCTTCCGTAGCCGGTCTTACGAGCAGTACTTC	CASSFRSRSYEQYF
15	TRBV6-6	NA	TRBJ2-1	TRBD2	TGTGCCAGCAGTTACTTAGCGGGGGTGGGGAATGAGCAGTTCTTC	CASSYLAGVGNEQFF
14	TRBV27	NA	TRBJ2-7	TRBD1	TGTGCCAGCAGTTTGACAGGGAGCTCCTACGAGCAGTACTTC	CASSLTGSSYEQYF
13	TRBV5-6	NA	TRBJ2-7	NA	TGTGCCAGCAGCTTGGGTCCTACCTACGAGCAGTACTTC	CASSLGPTYEQYF
12	TRBV19	NA	TRBJ1-1	NA	TGTGCCAGTAGTGAGGGCTACACTGAAGCTTTCTTT	CASSEGYTEAFF
12	TRBV6-5	NA	TRBJ1-1	NA	TGTGCCAGCAGCAGGGGTACCACTGAAGCTTTCTTT	CASSRGTTEAFF
16	TRBV6-5	NA	TRBJ2-3	NA	TGTGCCAGCAGTTACAGCTCTTCGGGGGACACAGATACGCAGTATTTT	CASSYSSSGDTDTQYF